The text below deals with one T cell receptor (beta chain). The antigen remains undetermined. The sample originates from a study of a mutant IDH1 vaccine in newly diagnosed glioma. Study overall: Patients began vaccination 4-6 weeks after radiotherapy alone, or with temozolomide cycles.

The time point: week 11, during vaccination. Mutant IDH1 20-mer peptide, at 300 ug, made up each vaccine dose, with topical imiquimod. Measured with immunoSEQ multiplex PCR; TCRdb has only the in-frame clones, and not every one. There are 55,000 to 70,000 clones in the sample; around 89% occur only once, and approximately 2% lies in the top ten. Trimming took off 0 bases at V and 8 bases at J, with 11 bases between the two ends. Germline assignment: CDR1 SGDLS and CDR2 YYNGEE. There are 14 residues in the CDR3. The chain couples TRBV9 to TRBJ1-4; weak D call: TRBD1 (5 bases). The clonotype comes from a man in his forties with glioma. Sequences were derived from PBMCs, sampled from a glioma patient whose treatment included an IDH1 peptide vaccine. The CDR3 loop reads CASSVDGASEKLFF. The CDR3 DNA reads as TGTGCCAGCAGCGTAGACGGGGCTAGCGAAAAACTGTTTTTT.